The 26 T cell receptor beta chains given below trace back to one sample, sequenced in a study of blood T cell repertoires in COVID-19. Profiling relied on immunoSEQ multiplex PCR, and the TCRdb table lists in-frame clones only, not all of them. The sample includes under 300,000 clones, roughly 86% of them seen just once. Specimen: peripheral blood. The receptors were gathered from a man aged 18-30 years with active or convalescent COVID-19.

V and J are TRBV28 and TRBJ2-2, with D tentatively TRBD1 (6 bases). The CDR3 extends over 18 amino acids. V lost 4 bases and J 1 base, leaving 19 bases between the germline ends. Germline CDR1 is MDHEN and CDR2 is SYDVKM. The CDR3 is CASSYPGFGQMNTGELFF. The CDR3 coding sequence is TGTGCCAGCAGTTACCCGGGTTTCGGACAGATGAACACCGGGGAGCTGTTTTTT.

CDR3: CASSEVQLGRAHGQPQHF. CDR3 sequence (DNA): TGTGCCAGCAGTGAAGTTCAGTTGGGCAGGGCCCACGGTCAGCCCCAGCATTTT. J is TRBJ1-5 and V is TRBV6-1; weak D call: TRBD1 (5 bases). Germline CDR1 MNHNS, CDR2 SASEGT. The V gene lost 1 base and the J gene lost 6 bases, with 22 bases spanning the gap. The CDR3 sequence is 18 residues long.

The chain has TRBV12-3 or TRBV12-4 and TRBJ1-3, with D hard to call. Trimming left V 3 bases short and J 6 bases short, with 6 bases between. The CDR3 spans 12 residues. CDR3 nucleotides: TGTGCCAGCAGTTTGGTAGAAAACACCATATATTTT. Its protein product is CASSLVENTIYF.

The chain couples TRBV2 to TRBJ1-2, with D possibly being TRBD1 (5 bases). Germline values: CDR1 SNHLY, CDR2 FYNNEI. Trimming took off 9 bases at V and 4 bases at J, with 9 bases between the two ends. CDR3 length: 11 amino acids. This CDR3 is CARGASYGYTF. The CDR3 DNA is TGTGCCAGAGGGGCTAGCTATGGCTACACCTTC.

The count of this clone is one. V usage is TRBV5-6 and J usage is TRBJ2-7; 7 positions match TRBD1. Trimming took 7 bases from V and 4 from J; bases not matched to a gene: 14. The germline V gene encodes CDR1 SGHDT and CDR2 YYEEEE. The CDR3 length is 15 residues. In DNA form, the CDR3 reads TGTGCCAGCGGGGAGAAAGGGACAGTTCCTTACGAGCAGTACTTC. It specifies CASGEKGTVPYEQYF. Full variable domain (remainder filled in from reference TRBV5-6 and TRBJ2-7): DAGVTQSPTHLIKTRGQQVTLRCSPKSGHDTVSWYQQALGQGPQFIFQYYEEEERQRGNFPDRFSGHQFPNYSSELNVNALLLGDSALYLCASGEKGTVPYEQYFGPGTRLTVT.

The chain combines TRBV2 with TRBJ1-2; 8 nucleotides line up with TRBD1. This CDR3 is 12 amino acids long. V was pared by 7 bases and J by 6 bases, with 4 bases of the junction left unmatched. Germline CDR1 SNHLY, CDR2 FYNNEI. The CDR3 DNA reads TGTGCCAGCAACCTGGACAGGGATGGCTACACCTTC. Protein sequence: CASNLDRDGYTF.

CDR3 DNA: TGTGCCACCAGTGATCCGGGACAGGGGGCCGCAGATACGCAGTATTTT. As protein: CATSDPGQGAADTQYF. The gene calls are TRBV24-1 and TRBJ2-3; 12 bases line up with TRBD1. Per the germline V gene, CDR1 is KGHDR and CDR2 is SFDVKD. V lost 3 bases and J lost 4; bases outside the gene matches: 4. The CDR3 is 16 amino acids.

J is TRBJ2-3 and V is TRBV10-3; 9 bases are shared with TRBD2. From germline, CDR1 is ENHRY and CDR2 SYGVKD. CDR3 length: 14 residues. V trimming: 8 bases; J trimming: 4 bases; junction bases outside the gene matches: 7. CDR3 amino acids: CAIGGAGGPDTQYF. The CDR3 DNA reads as TGTGCCATCGGTGGGGCGGGGGGGCCAGATACGCAGTATTTT.

The chain combines TRBV27 with TRBJ1-4; no definite D call. V shed 6 bases and J shed 5 bases, with 13 bases lying between them. This CDR3 has 14 residues. Looked up from germline, CDR1 is MNHEY and CDR2 is SMNVEV (reference sequence). The CDR3 region is CASRLSWANEKLFF. CDR3 DNA sequence: TGTGCCAGCAGACTTTCTTGGGCGAATGAAAAACTGTTTTTT.

The chain combines TRBV7-3 with TRBJ2-1, with D tentatively TRBD2 (6 bases). Germline-derived CDR1 and CDR2 are SGHTA and FQGTGA. The CDR3 contains 14 residues. V lost 3 bases and J lost 8, with 14 bases in between. CDR3 bases: TGTGCCAGCAGCTTGCGGGACGGCAACTATGAGCAGTTCTTC. Encoded protein: CASSLRDGNYEQFF.

The J gene is TRBJ1-2, the V gene TRBV28; 9 bases agree with TRBD1. The CDR3 loop spans 18 amino acids. V dropped 4 bases and J dropped 4; count of bases not matched to a gene: 16. Germline V gene sequence: CDR1 MDHEN, CDR2 SYDVKM. CDR3 amino acids: CASSSSPGQGSLSYGYTF. The CDR3, as DNA: TGTGCCAGCAGTTCAAGCCCGGGACAGGGCTCTCTATCCTATGGCTACACCTTC.

The table lists this clone with a count of one. The rearrangement joins TRBV19 to TRBJ2-1, with 10 bases aligning to TRBD2. This CDR3 region has 15 residues. The junction had 5 bases not matched to a gene; V was cut back by 7 bases and J by 2 bases. Looked up from germline, CDR1 is LNHDA and CDR2 is SQIVND (reference sequence). In nucleotides, the CDR3 is TGTGCCAGTACTATCAGCGGGAGGGCCTACAATGAGCAGTTCTTC. It is translated as CASTISGRAYNEQFF.

This rearrangement joins TRBV5-4 to TRBJ2-1; perhaps TRBD2 as D (6 bases). V was clipped by 3 bases and J by 6 bases, with 10 bases between them. This CDR3 spans 13 amino acids. Germline V lookup: CDR1 SGHNT, CDR2 YYREEE (reference sequence). The CDR3 region is CASSWGVSNEQFF. The CDR3 bases are TGTGCCAGCAGCTGGGGGGTAAGCAATGAGCAGTTCTTC.

This chain connects TRBV19 to TRBJ1-1; 9 positions agree with TRBD1. Germline loops: CDR1 LNHDA, CDR2 SQIVND (reference sequence). V trimming: 1 base; J trimming: 6 bases; junction bases outside the gene matches: 3. The CDR3 length is 14 residues. The CDR3 DNA reads as TGTGCCAGTAGTATAGGACAGGGGGTCGCTGAAGCTTTCTTT. Translation: CASSIGQGVAEAFF.

On this clone itself: Different DNA sequences within this sample yield the same CDR3. The chain has TRBV30 and TRBJ1-1; unclear D gene. Trimming left V 1 base short and J 2 bases short, with 8 bases between. This CDR3 is 13 amino acids long. Germline V gene sequence: CDR1 GTSNPN, CDR2 SVGIG (reference sequence). This CDR3 reads CAWSEEGNTEAFF. The CDR3 coding sequence is TGTGCCTGGAGTGAGGAGGGCAACACTGAAGCTTTCTTT.

V and J are TRBV5-1 and TRBJ2-1, with 10 bases matching TRBD2. CDR3 length: 16 amino acids. V shed 4 bases and J 7 bases; nucleotides not matched to a gene: 11. In germline, CDR1 is SGHRS, CDR2 YFSETQ. The CDR3: CASSRRTSGDLNEQFF. The CDR3 DNA follows: TGCGCCAGCAGCCGGAGGACTAGCGGAGACCTTAATGAGCAGTTCTTC.

This clone appeared once. The chain employs TRBV9 and TRBJ2-3; perhaps TRBD1 as D (5 bases). CDR1 SGDLS and CDR2 YYNGEE come from the germline V gene. V lost 2 bases to trimming and J lost 3 bases, with 13 bases between them. This CDR3 is built from 15 residues. The CDR3: CASSVWTTETDTQYF. CDR3 sequence (DNA): TGTGCCAGCAGCGTCTGGACGACAGAGACAGATACGCAGTATTTT.

This clone appeared a few times. A junction boundary mismatches the germline segment, possibly from a read error. The chain recombines TRBV20-1 with TRBJ2-1; unclear D gene. This CDR3 has 8 amino acids. Per the germline V gene, CDR1 is DFQATT and CDR2 is SNEGSKA (reference sequence). The chain's CDR3 is CSAGTMIF. The CDR3 region has the DNA TGCAGTGCTGGCACCATGATCTTC.

The V gene is TRBV11-2, the J gene TRBJ1-2; TRBD1 might be the D (6 bases). This CDR3 is 13 amino acids long. Germline CDR1 and CDR2: SGHAT and FQNNGV. V shed 5 bases and J shed 5 bases, with 12 bases lying between them. For the CDR3, the DNA is TGTGCCAGCAGCCCGGACAGAAATTATGGCTACACCTTC. Translated, it gives CASSPDRNYGYTF.

This clone was recorded only once. This chain connects TRBV7-3 to TRBJ2-1; TRBD2 agrees at 7 bases. The CDR3 runs 15 residues. The ends lost 0 bases at V and 2 bases at J; junction bases unmatched: 1. Germline V CDR1 and CDR2: SGHTA, FQGTGA. CDR3 sequence (DNA): TGTGCCAGCAGCTTAACAGGGACTACCTACAATGAGCAGTTCTTC. This codes for CASSLTGTTYNEQFF. Filled out from reference TRBV7-3 and TRBJ2-1, the complete variable domain reads GAGVSQTPSNKVTEKGKYVELRCDPISGHTALYWYRQSLGQGPEFLIYFQGTGAADDSGLPNDRFFAVRPEGSVSTLKIQRTERGDSAVYLCASSLTGTTYNEQFFGPGTRLTVL.

The rearrangement uses TRBV24-1 and TRBJ1-5, with D tentatively TRBD1 (5 bases). Germline lookup yields CDR1 KGHDR and CDR2 SFDVKD. The CDR3 consists of 14 residues. The V end was cut by 5 bases, the J end by 3 bases, with 10 bases between. As DNA, the CDR3 is TGTGCCACCAGTGTCGGCAGGGTCAATCAGCCCCAGCATTTT. Protein product: CATSVGRVNQPQHF.

The chain carries TRBV3-1 (or the pseudogene TRBV3-2) and TRBJ1-1, with 8 bases aligning to TRBD1. The CDR3 consists of 12 residues. Germline-derived CDR1 and CDR2 are LGHDT and YNNKEL (reference sequence). V shed 4 bases, J shed 9 bases, and the junction held 4 bases outside the gene matches. CDR3 nucleotide sequence: TGTGCCAGCAGCCCGAGACAGGGGAAAGCTTTCTTT. It yields the protein CASSPRQGKAFF.

The rearrangement joins TRBV9 to TRBJ2-3, with 8 bases lining up with TRBD1. Germline CDR1 and CDR2: SGDLS and YYNGEE. This CDR3 contains 16 residues. The trim removed 1 base at V and 0 bases at J, leaving 4 bases unmatched. The CDR3 DNA sequence: TGTGCCAGCAGCGTATTTCAGGGGGCTAGCACAGATACGCAGTATTTT. It yields the protein CASSVFQGASTDTQYF. The complete variable domain, with remaining parts taken from reference TRBV9 and TRBJ2-3, reads DSGVTQTPKHLITATGQRVTLRCSPRSGDLSVYWYQQSLDQGLQFLIQYYNGEERAKGNILERFSAQQFPDLHSELNLSSLELGDSALYFCASSVFQGASTDTQYFGPGTRLTVL.

The chain recombines TRBV28 with TRBJ1-2, with TRBD1 matching over 7 bases. The CDR3 is 14 residues long. The V segment lost 4 bases and the J segment 8 bases; nucleotides outside the gene matches: 10. Germline CDR1 is MDHEN and CDR2 is SYDVKM. CDR3 residues: CASSSLTGIGGYTF. CDR3 nucleotide sequence: TGTGCCAGCAGTTCACTGACAGGGATAGGAGGCTACACCTTC.

The rearrangement links TRBV28 to TRBJ1-4; perhaps TRBD1 as D (5 bases). V was clipped by 5 bases and J by 8 bases, with 24 bases between them. CDR1 is MDHEN and CDR2 is SYDVKM in the germline V gene. The CDR3 has 17 residues. CDR3 sequence: CASSPLHDSTKREKLFF. The CDR3 DNA follows: TGTGCCAGCAGTCCCCTCCACGACAGCACCAAAAGGGAAAAACTGTTTTTT.

The rearrangement uses TRBV7-6 and TRBJ2-2, with TRBD1 identical over 9 bases. V lost 3 bases, J lost 2 bases, and 4 bases stayed unmatched. CDR3 size: 16 residues. Per the germline V gene, CDR1 is SGHVS and CDR2 is FNYEAQ. As DNA, the CDR3 is TGTGCCAGCAGCTTGAGACAGGGGGTTAACACCGGGGAGCTGTTTTTT. It encodes CASSLRQGVNTGELFF.